This T cell receptor (beta chain) was identified during a study of early T cells in non-severe SARS-CoV-2 infection. Study as a whole: Sequencing of unsorted whole blood was done on bulk RNA, leaving chains unpaired.

Between the trimmed V and J ends, which lost 3 bases and 3 bases, there was a span of 15 bases. The germline gives CDR1 KGHSH, CDR2 LQKENI. CDR3 length: 15 residues. Individual cDNA molecules were tagged with unique molecular identifiers, the study reported. Using its own MiXCR run on the 5' RACE reads, TCRdb lists one record per CDR3 protein. This sample has roughly 32,000 distinct CDR3 sequences, with 5% to 7% found just once. The sample was whole blood. The chain combines TRBV18 with TRBJ2-7; possibly TRBD1 for D (6 bases). The TCR comes from an adult who was a healthcare worker with PCR-confirmed SARS-CoV-2 infection or an uninfected control (not recorded which). CDR3 bases: TGTGCCAGCTCACCTTACGAACGGGACATCTACGAGCAGTACTTC. Encoded protein: CASSPYERDIYEQYF.